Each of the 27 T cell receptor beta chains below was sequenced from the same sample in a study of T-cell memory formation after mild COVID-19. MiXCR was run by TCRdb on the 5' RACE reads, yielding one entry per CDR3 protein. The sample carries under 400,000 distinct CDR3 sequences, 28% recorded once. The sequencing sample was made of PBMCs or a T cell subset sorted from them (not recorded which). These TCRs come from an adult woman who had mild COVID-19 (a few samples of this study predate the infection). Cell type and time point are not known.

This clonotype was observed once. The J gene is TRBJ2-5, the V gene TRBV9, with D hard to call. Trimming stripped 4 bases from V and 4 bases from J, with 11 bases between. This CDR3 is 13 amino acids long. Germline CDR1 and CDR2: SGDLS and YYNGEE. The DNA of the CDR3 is TGTGCCAGCAGCCCGACGGTGGGAGAGACCCAGTACTTC. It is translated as CASSPTVGETQYF.

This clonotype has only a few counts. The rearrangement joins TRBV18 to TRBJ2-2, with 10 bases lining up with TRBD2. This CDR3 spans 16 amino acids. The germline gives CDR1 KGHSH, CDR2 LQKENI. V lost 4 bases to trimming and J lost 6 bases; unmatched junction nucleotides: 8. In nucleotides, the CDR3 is TGTGCCAGCTCACGCACTAGCGGGAAAAACGCCGGGGAGCTGTTTTTT. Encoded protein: CASSRTSGKNAGELFF.

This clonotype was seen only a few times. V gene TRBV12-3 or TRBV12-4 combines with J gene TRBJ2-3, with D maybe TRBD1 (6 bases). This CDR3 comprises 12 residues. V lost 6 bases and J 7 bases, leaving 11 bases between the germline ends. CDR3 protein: CASREDRNTQYF. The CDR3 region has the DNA TGTGCCAGCAGGGAGGACAGAAATACGCAGTATTTT.

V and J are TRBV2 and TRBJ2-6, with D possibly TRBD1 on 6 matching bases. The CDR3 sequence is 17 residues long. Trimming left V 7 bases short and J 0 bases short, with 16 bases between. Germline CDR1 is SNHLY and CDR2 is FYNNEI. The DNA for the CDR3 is TGTGCCAGCACCCCTACAGGGCGGAGCTCTGGGGCCAACGTCCTGACTTTC. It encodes CASTPTGRSSGANVLTF.

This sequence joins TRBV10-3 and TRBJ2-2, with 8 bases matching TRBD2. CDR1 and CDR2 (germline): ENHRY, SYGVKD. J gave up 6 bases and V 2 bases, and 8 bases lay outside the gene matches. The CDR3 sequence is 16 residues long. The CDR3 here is CAISERSGRGAGELFF. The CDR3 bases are TGTGCCATCAGTGAGCGGAGCGGGAGAGGCGCCGGGGAGCTGTTTTTT.

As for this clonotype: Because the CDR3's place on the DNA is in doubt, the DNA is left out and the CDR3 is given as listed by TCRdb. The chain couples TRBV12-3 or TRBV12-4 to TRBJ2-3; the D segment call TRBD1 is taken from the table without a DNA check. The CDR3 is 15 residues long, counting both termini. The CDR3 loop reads CASSFGAGFTDTQYF.

CDR3: CASSVSGIQETQYF. CDR3 in DNA: TGTGCCAGCAGCGTAAGCGGAATACAAGAGACCCAGTACTTC. The V gene is TRBV9, the J gene TRBJ2-5; D might be TRBD2 (5 bases). The CDR3 sequence is 14 residues long. Germline lookup yields CDR1 SGDLS and CDR2 YYNGEE. The V gene lost 1 base and the J gene lost 2 bases, with 9 bases spanning the gap. The variable domain in full, completed from reference TRBV9 and TRBJ2-5, reads DSGVTQTPKHLITATGQRVTLRCSPRSGDLSVYWYQQSLDQGLQFLIQYYNGEERAKGNILERFSAQQFPDLHSELNLSSLELGDSALYFCASSVSGIQETQYFGPGTRLLVL.

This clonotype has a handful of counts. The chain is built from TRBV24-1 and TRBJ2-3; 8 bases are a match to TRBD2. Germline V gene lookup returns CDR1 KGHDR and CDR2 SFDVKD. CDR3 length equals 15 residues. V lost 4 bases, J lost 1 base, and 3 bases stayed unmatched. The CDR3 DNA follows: TGTGCCACCAGTGAGTCGCGGGGGGGCACAGATACGCAGTATTTT. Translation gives CATSESRGGTDTQYF.

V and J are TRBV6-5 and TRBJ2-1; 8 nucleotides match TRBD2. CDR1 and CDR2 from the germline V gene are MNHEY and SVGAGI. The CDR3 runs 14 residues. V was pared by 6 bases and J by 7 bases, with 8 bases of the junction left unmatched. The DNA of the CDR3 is TGTGCCAGCAGGAACGAGCGGGGGCCTAATGAGCAGTTCTTC. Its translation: CASRNERGPNEQFF.

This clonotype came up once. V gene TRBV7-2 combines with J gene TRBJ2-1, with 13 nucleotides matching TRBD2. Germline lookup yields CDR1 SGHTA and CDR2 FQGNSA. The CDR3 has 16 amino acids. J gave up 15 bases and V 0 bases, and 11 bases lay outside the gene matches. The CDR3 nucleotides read TGTGCCAGCAGCTTAGCCCCCGCCACTAGCGGGAGGGCCCCGTTCTTC. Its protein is CASSLAPATSGRAPFF.

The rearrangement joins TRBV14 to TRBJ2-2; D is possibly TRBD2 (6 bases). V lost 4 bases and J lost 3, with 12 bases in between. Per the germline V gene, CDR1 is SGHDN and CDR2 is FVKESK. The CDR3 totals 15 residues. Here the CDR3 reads CASSLEGGDTGELFF. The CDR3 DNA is TGTGCCAGCAGCCTCGAAGGAGGGGACACCGGGGAGCTGTTTTTT.

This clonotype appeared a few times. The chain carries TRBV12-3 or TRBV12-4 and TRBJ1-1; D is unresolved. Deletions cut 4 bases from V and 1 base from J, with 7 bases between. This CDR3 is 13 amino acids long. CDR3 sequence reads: CASSSDANTEAFF. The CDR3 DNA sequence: TGTGCCAGCAGTTCCGATGCGAACACTGAAGCTTTCTTT.

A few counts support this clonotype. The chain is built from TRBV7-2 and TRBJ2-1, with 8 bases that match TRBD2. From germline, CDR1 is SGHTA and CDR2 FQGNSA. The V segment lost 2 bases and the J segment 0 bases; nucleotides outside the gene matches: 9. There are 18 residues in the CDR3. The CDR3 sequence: CASSLPRGSGSSYNEQFF. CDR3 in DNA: TGTGCCAGCAGCTTACCCCGAGGGAGCGGGAGCTCCTACAATGAGCAGTTCTTC.

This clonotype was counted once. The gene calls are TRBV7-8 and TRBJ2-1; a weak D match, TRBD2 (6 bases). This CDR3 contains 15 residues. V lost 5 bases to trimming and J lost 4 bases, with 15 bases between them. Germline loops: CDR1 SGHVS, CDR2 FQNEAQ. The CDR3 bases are TGTGCCAGCAGCCCCAAAGGCGGGATTTACAATGAGCAGTTCTTC. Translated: CASSPKGGIYNEQFF.

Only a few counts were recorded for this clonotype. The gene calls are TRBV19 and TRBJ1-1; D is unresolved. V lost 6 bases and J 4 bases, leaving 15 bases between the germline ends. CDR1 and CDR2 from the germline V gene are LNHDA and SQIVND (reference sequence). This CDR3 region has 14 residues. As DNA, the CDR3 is TGTGCCAGTAGGTCTAAGGGTATTGTCACTGAAGCTTTCTTT. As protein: CASRSKGIVTEAFF.

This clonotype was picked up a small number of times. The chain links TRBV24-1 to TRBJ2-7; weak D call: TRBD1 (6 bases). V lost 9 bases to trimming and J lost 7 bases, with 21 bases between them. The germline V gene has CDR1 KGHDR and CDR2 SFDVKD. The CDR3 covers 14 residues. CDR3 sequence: CATAQGSAQGEQYF. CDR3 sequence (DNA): TGTGCCACCGCACAGGGAAGCGCCCAGGGAGAGCAGTACTTC.

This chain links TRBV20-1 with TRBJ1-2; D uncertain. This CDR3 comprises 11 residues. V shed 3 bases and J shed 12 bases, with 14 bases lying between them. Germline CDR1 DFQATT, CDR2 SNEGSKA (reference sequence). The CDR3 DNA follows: TGCAGTGCTAGGGGCCAGGTGGCGAACACCTTC. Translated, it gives CSARGQVANTF.

CDR3 in DNA: TGTGCCAGCAGCCAATGGGGAGAAGGTGAAGCTTTCTTT. Translating gives CASSQWGEGEAFF. The chain combines TRBV14 with TRBJ1-1; D unresolved. This CDR3 is 13 amino acids long. Germline-derived CDR1 and CDR2 are SGHDN and FVKESK. Trimming cost V 2 bases and J 7 bases, with 11 bases left between them.

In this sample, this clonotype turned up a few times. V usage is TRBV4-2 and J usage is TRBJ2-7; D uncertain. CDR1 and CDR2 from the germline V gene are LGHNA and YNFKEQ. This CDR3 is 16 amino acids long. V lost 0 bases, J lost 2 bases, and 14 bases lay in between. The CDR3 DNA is TGTGCCAGCAGCCAAGATGAAGGTACAACGACCTACGAGCAGTACTTC. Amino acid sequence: CASSQDEGTTTYEQYF.

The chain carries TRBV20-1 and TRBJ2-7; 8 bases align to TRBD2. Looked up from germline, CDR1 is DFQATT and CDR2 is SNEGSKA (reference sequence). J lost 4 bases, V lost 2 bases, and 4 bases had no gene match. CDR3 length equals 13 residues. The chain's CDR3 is CSARTSGGYEQYF. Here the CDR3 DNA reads TGCAGTGCTAGAACTAGCGGAGGGTACGAGCAGTACTTC.

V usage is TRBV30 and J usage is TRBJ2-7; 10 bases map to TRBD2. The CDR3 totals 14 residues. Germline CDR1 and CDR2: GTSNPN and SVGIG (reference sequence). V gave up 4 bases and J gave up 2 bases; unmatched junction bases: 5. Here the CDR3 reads CAWNGLAGAYEQYF. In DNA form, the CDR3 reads TGTGCCTGGAACGGGCTAGCGGGAGCCTACGAGCAGTACTTC.

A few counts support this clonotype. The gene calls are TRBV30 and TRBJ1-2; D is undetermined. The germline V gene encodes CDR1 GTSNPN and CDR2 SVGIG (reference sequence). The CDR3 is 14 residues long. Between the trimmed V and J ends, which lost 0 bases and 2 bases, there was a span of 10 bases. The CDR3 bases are TGTGCCTGGAGTGTACCCGGGAAAAACTATGGCTACACCTTC. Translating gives CAWSVPGKNYGYTF.

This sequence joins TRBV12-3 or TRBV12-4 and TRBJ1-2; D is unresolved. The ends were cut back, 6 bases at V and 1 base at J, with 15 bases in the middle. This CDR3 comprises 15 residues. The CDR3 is CASSPIYSDNYGYTF. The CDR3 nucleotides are TGTGCCAGCAGCCCAATATACAGTGATAACTATGGCTACACCTTC.

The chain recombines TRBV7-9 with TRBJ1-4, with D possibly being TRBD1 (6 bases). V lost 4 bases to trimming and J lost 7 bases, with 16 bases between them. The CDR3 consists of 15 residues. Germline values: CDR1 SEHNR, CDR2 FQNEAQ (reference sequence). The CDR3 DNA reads TGTGCCAGCAGCTCCCATACAGGGTGGGGTGAAAAACTGTTTTTT. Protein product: CASSSHTGWGEKLFF.

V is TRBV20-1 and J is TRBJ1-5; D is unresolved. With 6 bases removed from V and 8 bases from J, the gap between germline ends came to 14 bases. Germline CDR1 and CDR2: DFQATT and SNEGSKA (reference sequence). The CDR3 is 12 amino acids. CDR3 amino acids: CSAISPWKPQHF. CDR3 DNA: TGCAGTGCGATCTCGCCATGGAAGCCCCAGCATTTT.

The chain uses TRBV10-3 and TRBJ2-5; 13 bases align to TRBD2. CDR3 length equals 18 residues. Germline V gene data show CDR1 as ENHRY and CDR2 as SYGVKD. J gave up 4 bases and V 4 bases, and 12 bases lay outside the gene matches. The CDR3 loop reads CAISANTGTSGIRETQYF. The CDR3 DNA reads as TGTGCCATCAGTGCGAATACTGGGACTAGCGGGATTCGAGAGACCCAGTACTTC.

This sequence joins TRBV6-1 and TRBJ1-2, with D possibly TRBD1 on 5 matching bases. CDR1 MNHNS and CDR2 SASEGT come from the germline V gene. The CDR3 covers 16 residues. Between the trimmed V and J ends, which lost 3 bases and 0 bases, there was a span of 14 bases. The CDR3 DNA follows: TGTGCCAGCAGTGATTCCTCCAGGGAACCTAACTATGGCTACACCTTC. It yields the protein CASSDSSREPNYGYTF.